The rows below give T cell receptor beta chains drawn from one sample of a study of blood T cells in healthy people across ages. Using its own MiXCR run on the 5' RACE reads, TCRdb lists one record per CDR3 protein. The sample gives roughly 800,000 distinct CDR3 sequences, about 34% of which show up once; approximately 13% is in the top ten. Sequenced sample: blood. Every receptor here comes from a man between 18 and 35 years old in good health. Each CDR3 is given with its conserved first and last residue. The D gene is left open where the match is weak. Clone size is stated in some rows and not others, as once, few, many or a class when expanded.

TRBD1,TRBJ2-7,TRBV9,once,CASSEGDRDYNEQYF,TGTGCCAGCAGCGAGGGGGACAGGGACTACAATGAGCAGTACTTC
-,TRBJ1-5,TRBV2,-,CASGGDSNQPQHF,TGTGCCAGCGGGGGGGATAGCAATCAGCCCCAGCATTTT
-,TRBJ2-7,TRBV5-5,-,CASSLAGHNEQYF,TGTGCCAGCAGCTTGGCGGGACACAATGAGCAGTACTTC
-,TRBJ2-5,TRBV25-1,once,CASSATGYETQYF,TGTGCCAGCAGTGCAACAGGGTATGAGACCCAGTACTTC
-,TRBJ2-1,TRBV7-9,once,CAGSLPLAWDEQFF,TGTGCCGGCAGCTTACCACTAGCCTGGGATGAGCAGTTCTTC
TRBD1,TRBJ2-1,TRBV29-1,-,CSVVGGQGEGEQFF,TGCAGCGTCGTAGGGGGACAGGGGGAGGGTGAGCAGTTCTTC
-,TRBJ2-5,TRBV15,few,CATSRDGGEETQYF,TGTGCCACCAGCAGAGATGGGGGTGAGGAGACCCAGTACTTC
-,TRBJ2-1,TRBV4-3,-,CASSQGRNNKQFF,TGCGCCAGCAGCCAAGGACGAAACAATAAGCAGTTCTTC
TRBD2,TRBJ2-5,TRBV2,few,CASRARLAGIQETQYF,TGTGCCAGCAGGGCGCGGCTAGCGGGTATACAAGAGACCCAGTACTTC
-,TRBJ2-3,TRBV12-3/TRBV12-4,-,CASSPPVEGAADTQYF,TGTGCCAGCAGTCCCCCTGTGGAGGGGGCGGCAGATACGCAGTATTTT
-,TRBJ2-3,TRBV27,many,CASSSGIGDTQYF,TGTGCCAGCAGTTCGGGTATTGGAGATACGCAGTATTTT
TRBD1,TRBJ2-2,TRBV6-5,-,CASSYSLQGYTGELFF,TGTGCCAGCAGTTACTCGTTACAGGGGTACACCGGGGAGCTGTTTTTT
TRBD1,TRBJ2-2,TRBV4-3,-,CASSQAAGGGGELFF,TGCGCCAGCAGCCAAGCGGCAGGGGGTGGCGGGGAGCTGTTTTTT
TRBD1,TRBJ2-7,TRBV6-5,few,CASSYTQGAYEQYF,TGTGCCAGCAGTTACACGCAGGGGGCCTACGAGCAGTACTTC
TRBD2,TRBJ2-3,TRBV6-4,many,CASSEKEAGGPDTQYF,TGTGCCAGCAGTGAAAAAGAAGCGGGGGGGCCGGATACGCAGTATTTT
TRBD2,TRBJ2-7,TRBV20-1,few,CSASPRGDEQYF,TGCAGTGCTAGTCCGCGGGGGGACGAGCAGTACTTC
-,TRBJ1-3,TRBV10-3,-,CAISDRNTIYF,TGTGCCATCAGTGATAGAAACACCATATATTTT
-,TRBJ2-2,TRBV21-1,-,CASSKEGGQFTGELFF,TGTGCCAGCAGCAAAGAAGGAGGGCAGTTCACCGGGGAGCTGTTTTTT
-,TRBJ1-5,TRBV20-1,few,CSAPDKANQPQHF,TGCAGTGCTCCTGACAAGGCCAATCAGCCCCAGCATTTT
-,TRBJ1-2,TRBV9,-,CASSVPNDGHYGYTF,TGTGCCAGCAGCGTACCGAATGACGGACACTATGGCTACACCTTC
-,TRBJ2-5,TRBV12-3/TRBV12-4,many,CASSLFAENQETQYF,TGTGCCAGCAGTTTATTTGCAGAGAACCAAGAGACCCAGTACTTC
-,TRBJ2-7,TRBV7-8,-,CASSFPPDGVSYEQYF,TGTGCCAGCAGCTTCCCCCCGGACGGGGTATCCTACGAGCAGTACTTC
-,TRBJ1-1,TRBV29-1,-,CRKVGNTEAFF,TGCAGGAAGGTGGGTAACACTGAAGCTTTCTTT
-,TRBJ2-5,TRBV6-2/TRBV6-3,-,CASSSTGTAGGTQYF,TGTGCCAGCAGTTCAACCGGGACCGCGGGCGGGACCCAGTACTTC
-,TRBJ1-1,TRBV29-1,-,CSVEDGGIGTEAFF,TGCAGCGTTGAAGATGGGGGCATCGGCACTGAAGCTTTCTTT
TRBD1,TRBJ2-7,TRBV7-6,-,CASSWDRGDEQYF,TGTGCCAGCAGCTGGGACAGGGGAGACGAGCAGTACTTC
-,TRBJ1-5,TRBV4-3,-,CASTKDLSSQPQHF,TGCGCCAGCACCAAAGACCTGTCGAGTCAGCCCCAGCATTTT
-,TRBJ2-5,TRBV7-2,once,CASSLSRFQEAQYF,TGTGCCAGCAGCTTATCCAGATTCCAAGAGGCCCAGTACTTC
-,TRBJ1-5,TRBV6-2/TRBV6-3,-,CASSYVGPSEGNQPQHF,TGTGCCAGCAGTTACGTGGGACCGTCCGAGGGAAATCAGCCCCAGCATTTT
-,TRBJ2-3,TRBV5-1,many,CASSEAVDTDTQYF,TGCGCCAGCAGTGAGGCGGTTGACACAGATACGCAGTATTTT
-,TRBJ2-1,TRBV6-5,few,CASSYAKEPYNEQFF,TGTGCCAGCAGTTACGCGAAGGAGCCCTACAATGAGCAGTTCTTC
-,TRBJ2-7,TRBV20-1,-,CSTRDRRRSGYEQYF,TGCAGTACTAGAGATCGTCGACGGTCGGGGTACGAGCAGTACTTC
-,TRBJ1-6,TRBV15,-,CATSPAGDNSPLHF,TGTGCCACCAGCCCCGCAGGGGATAACTCACCCCTCCACTTT
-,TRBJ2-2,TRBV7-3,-,CASSLNTASNTGELFF,TGTGCCAGCAGCTTAAATACTGCTTCGAACACCGGGGAGCTGTTTTTT
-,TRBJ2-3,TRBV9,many,CASSVRQGTDTQYF,TGTGCCAGCAGCGTTAGACAGGGCACAGATACGCAGTATTTT
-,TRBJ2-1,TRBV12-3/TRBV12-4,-,CASSSTGGLTDNEQFF,TGTGCCAGCAGTTCCACCGGGGGCCTAACGGACAATGAGCAGTTCTTC
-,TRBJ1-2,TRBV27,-,CASSARDGLRGGYTF,TGTGCCAGCAGTGCGAGGGACGGCCTGCGTGGTGGCTACACCTTC